This TCR beta chain derives from a study of T cells after yellow fever vaccination. Looked up from germline, CDR1 is MNHEY and CDR2 is SVGAGI. The junction had 9 bases not matched to a gene; V was cut back by 4 bases and J by 4 bases. This CDR3 contains 16 residues. In making TCR cDNA, 5'RACE template switching added a universal primer site and UMIs to it. TCRdb redid the calling of the 5' RACE reads with MiXCR, one entry per CDR3 protein. This sample has about 85,000 distinct CDR3 sequences, with approximately 12% found just once. Overall study findings and caveats: The study noted that FACS-sorted repertoires could contain abundant clonotypes contaminating from the bulk population. Overall, a small share of clonotypes was seen in both CD4 and CD8 compartments. Reappearance after the booster was observed for most primary-vaccination clones (roughly 95% CD4, over 70% CD8).

This clonotype was seen only a few times. This TCR was sampled from a man younger than 35 who received the YFV17D yellow fever vaccine. The source was CD8+ T cells not binding an NS4B(214-222) dextramer, sorted from PBMCs, collected about 21 days after the first yellow fever vaccination. This chain connects TRBV6-5 to TRBJ2-5, with TRBD2 matching 10 bases. The CDR3 nucleotides are TGTGCCAGCAGTTTCACTCCGGGACTAGCGAGAGAGACCCAGTACTTC. Its protein product is CASSFTPGLARETQYF.